The present TCR beta chain was sequenced within a study of response to subunit inactivated influenza vaccine. Findings of the study overall: Authors suggested each seasonal influenza vaccination recruits few new T cells.

Germline CDR1 is SGHRS and CDR2 is YFSETQ. The V and J ends lost 2 bases and 2 bases respectively, with 14 bases between them. This CDR3 has 15 residues. From the RT-PCR reads, TCRdb called clonotypes with MiXCR, one entry per CDR3 protein. In the table there are more than 700,000 distinct CDR3 sequences, around 20% of which are singletons. Of note for this clonotype: Its antigen is unknown.

V is TRBV5-1 and J is TRBJ2-7; perhaps TRBD1 as D (5 bases). This clonotype originated in a man in his forties or fifties who received an inactivated influenza vaccine. The starting material was PBMCs from blood, obtained less than 6 days after vaccination. The CDR3 protein is CASSFGQGVPYEQYF. As DNA, the CDR3 is TGCGCCAGCAGCTTCGGGCAGGGCGTCCCCTACGAGCAGTACTTC.